The 25 T cell receptor beta chains reported below all come from one sample, sequenced in a study of vaccination and CD4 T cells after COVID-19 (dated by TCRdb to between 2021 and 2022). Which antigens these TCRs recognize remains unknown. Libraries were made using PCR. Sequencing was carried out with an Illumina iSeq 100. TCR sequencing of DNA from cultured CD4+ T cells used the Oncomine TCR Beta short-read assay at the Johns Hopkins FTIC core. TCRdb itself trimmed the public reads at Q25 with fastp, ran MiXCR and retained productive beta chains. Identical CDR3 protein sequences are pooled into one entry, listed with their most common genes and DNA. This sample holds 4,000 or so distinct CDR3 sequences; roughly 60% were observed only once. The ten largest account for roughly 31% of the sample. Reading the label with the study, this specimen's treatment or condition is: approximately 11-day PBMC culture with coronavirus spike peptide pools or control peptides (ViraFEST assay). CD4+ T cells from unexposed donors were collected before the COVID-19 pandemic (2011-2018).

Input material: CD4+ T cells from blood, cultured in vitro. The receptors here all came from a human donor in good health.

This clonotype was counted once. V and J are TRBV5-5 and TRBJ2-7; 11 bases line up with TRBD1. The CDR3 contains 15 residues. Losses at the gene ends were 4 bases for V and 0 bases for J; bases not matched to a gene: 3. Looked up from germline, CDR1 is SGHKS and CDR2 is YYEKEE (reference sequence). CDR3 sequence (DNA): TGTGCCAGCAGCCTAGGGACAGGGGGCTCCTACGAGCAGTACTTC. Its translation: CASSLGTGGSYEQYF.

This clonotype was observed a few times. The chain combines TRBV2 with TRBJ2-5; D remains ambiguous. The CDR3 runs to 13 residues. Trimming took 8 bases from V and 4 from J, leaving 14 bases between them. The germline V gene has CDR1 SNHLY and CDR2 FYNNEI. CDR3 amino acids: CASGPPLGETQYF. The DNA of the CDR3 is TGTGCCAGCGGGCCCCCCCTCGGAGAGACCCAGTACTTC.

The chain joins TRBV7-6 to TRBJ1-2; unclear D gene. The germline gives CDR1 SGHVS, CDR2 FNYEAQ. The V gene lost 4 bases and the J gene lost 8 bases, with 14 bases spanning the gap. The CDR3 sequence is 13 residues long. CDR3 loop: CASSSYTHWGYTF. CDR3 DNA: TGTGCCAGCAGCTCCTATACCCATTGGGGCTACACCTTC.

The chain has TRBV19 and TRBJ1-2, with 9 bases aligning to TRBD1. With 4 bases clipped from V and 3 bases from J, the junction kept 15 bases outside the gene matches. CDR1 LNHDA and CDR2 SQIVND come from the germline V gene (reference sequence). The CDR3 extends over 18 amino acids. This CDR3 is CASSTGTGRMVMDYGYTF. In DNA form, the CDR3 reads TGTGCCAGTAGTACAGGGACAGGGAGAATGGTGATGGACTATGGCTACACCTTC.

This clonotype occurred a few times. The chain couples TRBV6-2 or TRBV6-3 to TRBJ1-2, with D perhaps matching TRBD1 (5 bases). V was pared by 5 bases and J by 3 bases, with 10 bases between. In germline, CDR1 is MNHEY, CDR2 SVGEGT. CDR3 length equals 13 residues. The CDR3 sequence: CASSKGLDYGYTF. CDR3 DNA: TGTGCCAGCAGTAAGGGGCTCGACTATGGCTACACCTTC.

This chain links TRBV6-1 with TRBJ1-1; D is uncertain. Trimming left V 6 bases short and J 0 bases short, with 8 bases between. The CDR3 is 13 residues long. In germline, CDR1 is MNHNS, CDR2 SASEGT. The CDR3 coding sequence is TGTGCCAGCAGCGCGCTTCTGAACACTGAAGCTTTCTTT. Translated, it gives CASSALLNTEAFF.

The chain couples TRBV12-3 or TRBV12-4 to TRBJ1-1; D is possibly TRBD1 (5 bases). Trimming stripped 5 bases from V and 3 bases from J, with 10 bases between. The length of the CDR3 is 13 residues. The CDR3 loop is CASSGDADTEAFF. CDR3 DNA: TGTGCCAGCAGTGGGGACGCGGACACTGAAGCTTTCTTT.

The table lists this clonotype with a few counts. The V call is TRBV20-1, the J call TRBJ1-6; D is unclear. From germline, CDR1 is DFQATT and CDR2 SNEGSKA (reference sequence). The CDR3 length is 18 residues. The ends were cut back, 0 bases at V and 4 bases at J, with 19 bases in the middle. The CDR3 region has the DNA TGCAGTGCTAGAGAAACTTTGGTATCAGCCTTTTATAATTCACCCCTCCACTTT. Translating gives CSARETLVSAFYNSPLHF.

This clonotype was seen only a few times. This chain joins TRBV20-1 and TRBJ1-5; 8 bases line up with TRBD1. The CDR3 consists of 13 residues. V dropped 5 bases and J dropped 4; count of bases not matched to a gene: 4. Germline V lookup: CDR1 DFQATT, CDR2 SNEGSKA (reference sequence). The CDR3 DNA is TGCAGTGCTTTGACAGGGGAGAATCAGCCCCAGCATTTT. It is translated as CSALTGENQPQHF.

The chain links TRBV7-9 to TRBJ2-3, with 9 bases lining up with TRBD2. Germline CDR1 and CDR2: SEHNR and FQNEAQ (reference sequence). CDR3 length: 16 amino acids. V trimming: 3 bases; J trimming: 5 bases; junction bases outside the gene matches: 9. DNA for the CDR3: TGTGCCAGCAGCTTGGGGCGGGAGGGCCGAGGAGATACGCAGTATTTT. Its translation is CASSLGREGRGDTQYF.

This clonotype came up a few times. J is TRBJ1-1 and V is TRBV30, with D unclear. Germline values: CDR1 GTSNPN, CDR2 SVGIG (reference sequence). The V end was cut by 3 bases, the J end by 0 bases, with 8 bases between. The CDR3 spans 13 residues. The DNA for the CDR3 is TGTGCCTGGAGGCGGGGTATGAACACTGAAGCTTTCTTT. Translating gives CAWRRGMNTEAFF.

The chain links TRBV5-4 to TRBJ2-7, with D tentatively TRBD1 (6 bases). CDR1 and CDR2 from the germline V gene are SGHNT and YYREEE (reference sequence). Trimming cost V 0 bases and J 7 bases, with 14 bases left between them. The CDR3 loop spans 14 amino acids. The CDR3 spells CASSLELGQREQYF. Written as DNA, the CDR3 is TGTGCCAGCAGCTTGGAACTTGGACAGAGGGAGCAGTACTTC.

The chain has TRBV3-1 and TRBJ2-5; D is unclear. Looked up from germline, CDR1 is LGHDT and CDR2 is YNNKEL (reference sequence). CDR3 size: 11 residues. Trimming left V 6 bases short and J 4 bases short, with 6 bases between. The CDR3 is CASRMAETQYF. In DNA, the CDR3 is TGTGCCAGCAGAATGGCAGAGACCCAGTACTTC.

The rearrangement links TRBV5-8 to TRBJ1-1, with D uncertain. The CDR3 runs 15 residues. The V gene lost 5 bases and the J gene lost 6 bases, with 20 bases spanning the gap. The germline gives CDR1 SGHTS, CDR2 YDEGEE. The CDR3 is CASSFTTRRVPEAFF. The CDR3 nucleotides are TGTGCCAGCAGTTTTACGACCCGGAGGGTCCCTGAAGCTTTCTTT.

V and J are TRBV19 and TRBJ1-1; D not certain. Germline V gene lookup returns CDR1 LNHDA and CDR2 SQIVND (reference sequence). The CDR3 is made up of 12 amino acids. The germline V and J ends were trimmed by 4 bases and 5 bases, with 8 bases remaining between them. The CDR3 sequence: CASSTRRTEAFF. The CDR3 bases are TGTGCCAGTAGTACACGACGAACTGAAGCTTTCTTT.

The chain couples TRBV7-2 to TRBJ2-4; a weak D match, TRBD1 (5 bases). The CDR3 totals 17 residues. V lost 4 bases and J 0 bases, leaving 16 bases between the germline ends. Per the germline V gene, CDR1 is SGHTA and CDR2 is FQGNSA. The CDR3 nucleotides read TGTGCCAGCAGCTCAAGGGCATGGGGCCTAGCCAAAAACATTCAGTACTTC. This translates into CASSSRAWGLAKNIQYF.

This chain joins TRBV28 and TRBJ1-4; a possible D gene is TRBD1 (5 bases). Looked up from germline, CDR1 is MDHEN and CDR2 is SYDVKM. V lost 6 bases, J lost 2 bases, and 10 bases lay in between. CDR3 length equals 14 residues. DNA of the CDR3: TGTGCCAGCAGGGGGGGGGGTACTAATGAAAAACTGTTTTTT. It codes for CASRGGGTNEKLFF. Together with reference TRBV28 and TRBJ1-4, the CDR3 gives the full variable domain: DVKVTQSSRYLVKRTGEKVFLECVQDMDHENMFWYRQDPGLGLRLIYFSYDVKMKEKGDIPEGYSVSREKKERFSLILESASTNQTSMYLCASRGGGTNEKLFFGSGTQLSVL.

The chain recombines TRBV11-3 with TRBJ1-2, with a possible D match to TRBD1 (6 bases). CDR3 size: 13 residues. Per the germline V gene, CDR1 is SGHNT and CDR2 is YENEEA. V lost 5 bases and J 8 bases, leaving 15 bases between the germline ends. The CDR3 protein is CASSPVRGEGYTF. The CDR3 region has the DNA TGTGCCAGCAGCCCGGTGAGGGGGGAGGGCTACACCTTC.

This clonotype was picked up a small number of times. The chain recombines TRBV20-1 with TRBJ1-1, with 10 bases matching TRBD1. V was clipped by 0 bases and J by 4 bases; unmatched bases: 2. Looked up from germline, CDR1 is DFQATT and CDR2 is SNEGSKA (reference sequence). The CDR3 sequence is 14 residues long. This CDR3 reads CSAREGQGPTEAFF. CDR3 coding DNA: TGCAGTGCTAGAGAGGGACAGGGGCCCACTGAAGCTTTCTTT.

J is TRBJ2-3 and V is TRBV6-5; 8 bases fit TRBD1. From germline, CDR1 is MNHEY and CDR2 SVGAGI. This CDR3 is built from 15 residues. The V and J ends lost 2 bases and 7 bases, in that order; junction bases with no gene match: 8. This CDR3 is CASSYSRTGRHTQYF. The DNA for the CDR3 is TGTGCCAGCAGTTACAGTCGGACAGGGAGACATACGCAGTATTTT.

This clonotype was seen a few times. The chain employs TRBV19 and TRBJ2-7; 7 positions agree with TRBD2. This CDR3 has 15 residues. The V segment lost 4 bases and the J segment 5 bases; nucleotides outside the gene matches: 11. Germline values: CDR1 LNHDA, CDR2 SQIVND (reference sequence). Written as DNA, the CDR3 is TGTGCCAGTAGTACCCATCAAGCGGGGCGGAACGAGCAGTACTTC. It is translated as CASSTHQAGRNEQYF.

This clonotype was observed a few times. The chain combines TRBV20-1 with TRBJ1-6, with D tentatively TRBD1 (6 bases). This CDR3 spans 13 amino acids. The ends were cut back, 5 bases at V and 8 bases at J, with 13 bases in the middle. Germline CDR1 DFQATT, CDR2 SNEGSKA (reference sequence). The DNA of the CDR3 is TGCAGTGCTCCAGGGGATTTATATTCACCCCTCCACTTT. It yields the protein CSAPGDLYSPLHF.

The chain combines TRBV28 with TRBJ2-5, with D perhaps being TRBD1 or TRBD2 (5 bases each). Germline loops: CDR1 MDHEN, CDR2 SYDVKM. The length of the CDR3 is 13 residues. V lost 8 bases, J lost 3 bases, and 13 bases lay in between. CDR3 sequence reads: CASDSGGEETQYF. CDR3 DNA: TGTGCCAGCGATTCTGGGGGAGAAGAGACCCAGTACTTC.

This sequence joins TRBV6-2 or TRBV6-3 and TRBJ2-7, with D possibly matching TRBD1 (6 bases). CDR3 size: 14 residues. V lost 7 bases, J lost 6 bases, and 19 bases lay in between. Per the germline V gene, CDR1 is MNHEY and CDR2 is SVGEGT. CDR3 sequence: CASISAGVAGEQYF. The CDR3 region has the DNA TGTGCCAGCATTTCGGCAGGGGTTGCCGGCGAGCAGTACTTC.

The chain is built from TRBV19 and TRBJ1-1; no reliable D call. Trimming shortened V by 2 bases and J by 0 bases, and 7 bases separated the two germline ends. The CDR3 extends over 14 amino acids. CDR1 is LNHDA, CDR2 SQIVND, per germline (reference sequence). The CDR3 sequence is CASSITLLNTEAFF. In DNA form, the CDR3 reads TGTGCCAGTAGTATAACCCTCTTGAACACTGAAGCTTTCTTT.